Each of the 28 T cell receptor beta chains below was sequenced from the same sample in a study of T cell responses to AZD1222 COVID-19 vaccine. The table came from immunoSEQ multiplex PCR; TCRdb's copy has only in-frame clones and leaves some out. The profile shows approximately 200,000 clones, around 94% of them singletons. Here the sequenced sample was peripheral blood, taken 28 days after the second dose of the MenACWY control vaccine. Receptors originate from an adult who received the MenACWY meningococcal vaccine as a control.

The V and J genes are TRBV5-6 and TRBJ2-1; TRBD2 matches at 15 bases. This CDR3 spans 18 amino acids. V lost 4 bases and J lost 3; bases outside the gene matches: 8. Germline V CDR1 and CDR2: SGHDT, YYEEEE. CDR3 in amino acids: CASSPGLAGGLGYNEQFF. CDR3 DNA: TGTGCCAGCAGCCCGGGACTAGCGGGAGGCCTCGGCTACAATGAGCAGTTCTTC.

This chain joins TRBV7-8 and TRBJ1-2, with 12 bases that match TRBD1. The J segment lost 5 bases and the V segment lost 5 bases, leaving 6 bases of the junction unmatched. CDR1 and CDR2 from the germline V gene are SGHVS and FQNEAQ. The CDR3 spans 15 residues. CDR3 in amino acids: CASSHRDRGQYGYTF. DNA for the CDR3: TGTGCCAGCAGCCACCGGGACAGGGGGCAGTATGGCTACACCTTC.

The chain joins TRBV30 to TRBJ1-1; TRBD1 aligns across 7 bases. V dropped 7 bases and J dropped 1; count of bases not matched to a gene: 9. CDR3 length: 14 amino acids. Germline CDR1 is GTSNPN and CDR2 is SVGIG (reference sequence). CDR3 bases: TGTGCCTTCCACAGGGGTATAACGAACACTGAAGCTTTCTTT. It codes for CAFHRGITNTEAFF.

The rearrangement uses TRBV28 and TRBJ1-2; 10 bases are a match to TRBD1. CDR3 size: 16 residues. CDR1 and CDR2 (germline): MDHEN, SYDVKM. Trimming removed 2 bases from V and 5 bases from J; junction bases left unmatched: 8. This chain's CDR3 is CASSLRGPGQGYGYTF. Here the CDR3 DNA reads TGTGCCAGCAGTTTACGCGGCCCGGGACAGGGGTATGGCTACACCTTC.

The chain is built from TRBV5-6 and TRBJ1-1, with 7 nucleotides matching TRBD1. This CDR3 has 15 residues. Germline V gene sequence: CDR1 SGHDT, CDR2 YYEEEE. J was trimmed by 1 base and V by 7 bases; bases with no gene match: 10. CDR3 loop: CASGRGQLKNTEAFF. CDR3 in DNA: TGTGCCAGCGGGAGGGGACAGCTCAAGAACACTGAAGCTTTCTTT.

The J gene is TRBJ2-7, the V gene TRBV7-9, with 8 bases lining up with TRBD1. Looked up from germline, CDR1 is SEHNR and CDR2 is FQNEAQ (reference sequence). This CDR3 spans 15 amino acids. The junction had 10 bases not matched to a gene; V was cut back by 4 bases and J by 5 bases. CDR3 DNA sequence: TGTGCCAGCAGCTCCACAACAGGGGGTAACGACGAGCAGTACTTC. Translation gives CASSSTTGGNDEQYF.

The gene calls are TRBV11-2 and TRBJ1-2, with 9 bases identical to TRBD1. After removal of 6 bases from V and 9 bases from J, the junction contained 8 bases not matched to a gene. CDR3 length: 13 residues. In germline, CDR1 is SGHAT, CDR2 FQNNGV. The CDR3 sequence: CASSSGTGSSYTF. The CDR3 DNA reads as TGTGCCAGCAGTTCCGGGACAGGGTCGAGCTACACCTTC.

This clone was counted once. The chain couples TRBV5-4 to TRBJ1-3, with TRBD1 as a possible D gene (6 bases). This CDR3 spans 14 amino acids. From germline, CDR1 is SGHNT and CDR2 YYREEE (reference sequence). The V end lost 5 bases, the J end lost 1 base, and 10 bases lay between the germline ends. The CDR3 coding sequence is TGTGCCAGCAGGAGGGACATTTCTGGAAACACCATATATTTT. Protein: CASRRDISGNTIYF.

DNA of the CDR3: TGTGCCAGCAGCCAAGAACTGATCTCGTTAAGACAGCCCCAGCATTTT. Protein sequence: CASSQELISLRQPQHF. The chain has TRBV14 and TRBJ1-5; no reliable D call. Germline V gene sequence: CDR1 SGHDN, CDR2 FVKESK. The CDR3 extends over 16 amino acids. Trimming removed 0 bases at V and 7 bases at J, with 16 bases between. Supplemented by reference TRBV14 and TRBJ1-5, the full variable domain reads EAGVTQFPSHSVIEKGQTVTLRCDPISGHDNLYWYRRVMGKEIKFLLHFVKESKQDESGMPNNRFLAERTGGTYSTLKVQPAELEDSGVYFCASSQELISLRQPQHFGDGTRLSIL.

This sequence joins TRBV28 and TRBJ2-2; D is undetermined. The V end lost 8 bases, the J end lost 2 bases, and 9 bases lay between the germline ends. Germline CDR1 MDHEN, CDR2 SYDVKM. The length of the CDR3 is 13 residues. The CDR3 coding sequence is TGTGCCAGCCATAGTCGCAACACCGGGGAGCTGTTTTTT. It is translated as CASHSRNTGELFF. The full variable domain, its missing parts supplied by reference TRBV28 and TRBJ2-2, is DVKVTQSSRYLVKRTGEKVFLECVQDMDHENMFWYRQDPGLGLRLIYFSYDVKMKEKGDIPEGYSVSREKKERFSLILESASTNQTSMYLCASHSRNTGELFFGEGSRLTVL.

This rearrangement joins TRBV28 to TRBJ1-2, with D maybe TRBD1 (5 bases). The V and J ends lost 2 bases and 6 bases respectively, with 13 bases between them. The germline V gene encodes CDR1 MDHEN and CDR2 SYDVKM. The CDR3 contains 14 residues. The CDR3 DNA reads TGTGCCAGCAGTTTACAAGGGGATGGGAATGGCTACACCTTC. This encodes CASSLQGDGNGYTF.

Comment on this clone: Additional DNA sequences in this sample encode the identical CDR3. This chain links TRBV4-1 with TRBJ2-5; TRBD2 matches 8 bases. CDR3 size: 17 residues. Germline CDR1 and CDR2: MGHRA and YSYEKL. Losses at the gene ends were 1 base for V and 4 bases for J; bases not matched to a gene: 11. CDR3 coding DNA: TGCGCCAGCAGCCAAGTTTTCCTAGCGGGCGGTGGAGAGACCCAGTACTTC. It specifies CASSQVFLAGGGETQYF.

The chain joins TRBV14 to TRBJ2-7, with no clear D. Between the trimmed V and J ends, which lost 4 bases and 5 bases, there was a span of 9 bases. This CDR3 has 12 residues. CDR1 is SGHDN and CDR2 is FVKESK in the germline V gene. CDR3 sequence (DNA): TGTGCCAGCAGCCCCGTCCTCGACGAGCAGTACTTC. This sequence encodes CASSPVLDEQYF.

The V and J genes are TRBV7-8 and TRBJ2-1; a weak D match, TRBD2 (6 bases). CDR3 length equals 16 residues. From germline, CDR1 is SGHVS and CDR2 FQNEAQ. The ends were cut back, 6 bases at V and 3 bases at J, with 18 bases in the middle. For the CDR3, the DNA is TGTGCCAGCAGTTATGGGAGGATTAGCGGCTACAATGAGCAGTTCTTC. As protein: CASSYGRISGYNEQFF. Full variable domain (rest looked up from reference TRBV7-8 and TRBJ2-1): GAGVSQSPRYKVAKRGQDVALRCDPISGHVSLFWYQQALGQGPEFLTYFQNEAQLDKSGLPSDRFFAERPEGSVSTLKIQRTQQEDSAVYLCASSYGRISGYNEQFFGPGTRLTVL.

The chain employs TRBV28 and TRBJ2-3; D ambiguous. The CDR3 sequence is 14 residues long. The V gene lost 5 bases and the J gene lost 3 bases, with 12 bases spanning the gap. Germline V lookup: CDR1 MDHEN, CDR2 SYDVKM. The chain's CDR3 is CASSLNSNTDTQYF. DNA of the CDR3: TGTGCCAGCAGTCTTAACTCAAATACAGATACGCAGTATTTT.

This chain joins TRBV7-8 and TRBJ2-2; TRBD1 agrees at 8 bases. Trimming removed 1 base from V and 7 bases from J; junction bases left unmatched: 8. Germline CDR1 SGHVS, CDR2 FQNEAQ. CDR3 length: 16 residues. This CDR3 reads CASSLETRGPGGELFF. The CDR3 bases are TGTGCCAGCAGCTTAGAAACCAGGGGGCCGGGCGGGGAGCTGTTTTTT.

Comment on this clone: Other DNA sequences in the same sample also yield this CDR3. The genes are TRBV12-3 or TRBV12-4 and TRBJ1-5; 7 bases are a match to TRBD1. With 6 bases clipped from V and 4 bases from J, the junction kept 3 bases outside the gene matches. The CDR3 consists of 13 residues. CDR3 sequence (DNA): TGTGCCAGCAGGGGGACAGTAAATCAGCCCCAGCATTTT. Amino acid sequence: CASRGTVNQPQHF.

This chain joins TRBV6-4 and TRBJ2-3, with TRBD2 matching over 8 bases. There are 15 residues in the CDR3. Germline-derived CDR1 and CDR2 are MRHNA and SNTAGT. V shed 5 bases, J shed 1 base, and the junction held 5 bases outside the gene matches. The CDR3 region has the DNA TGTGCCAGCAGTTTAGAACTAGCGGGCACAGATACGCAGTATTTT. This encodes CASSLELAGTDTQYF.

V is TRBV10-3 and J is TRBJ2-7; TRBD2 agrees at 7 bases. CDR3 length equals 15 residues. Germline V lookup: CDR1 ENHRY, CDR2 SYGVKD. With V trimmed by 0 bases and J by 2 bases, 4 bases remained unmatched. The CDR3 protein is CAISESAGGTYEQYF. The CDR3 bases are TGTGCCATCAGTGAGTCTGCCGGGGGGACCTACGAGCAGTACTTC.

This chain links TRBV7-8 with TRBJ2-7, with 10 bases matching TRBD2. V was clipped by 5 bases and J by 4 bases; unmatched bases: 5. Germline V gene sequence: CDR1 SGHVS, CDR2 FQNEAQ. The CDR3 totals 14 residues. The CDR3 protein is CASSKRGGRYEQYF. As DNA, the CDR3 is TGTGCCAGCAGCAAGCGGGGGGGAAGATACGAGCAGTACTTC.

The chain has TRBV18 and TRBJ2-1; TRBD2 agrees at 11 bases. Per germline, CDR1 KGHSH and CDR2 LQKENI. J gave up 3 bases and V 3 bases, and 4 bases lay outside the gene matches. The CDR3 has 16 residues. The CDR3 here is CASSPSGLADYNEQFF. CDR3 nucleotide sequence: TGTGCCAGCTCACCCTCGGGACTAGCGGACTACAATGAGCAGTTCTTC. The full variable domain, in which reference TRBV18 and TRBJ2-1 provide the parts outside the CDR3, is NAGVMQNPRHLVRRRGQEARLRCSPMKGHSHVYWYRQLPEEGLKFMVYLQKENIIDESGMPKERFSAEFPKEGPSILRIQQVVRGDSAAYFCASSPSGLADYNEQFFGPGTRLTVL.

The V and J genes are TRBV23-1 and TRBJ1-2, with D perhaps TRBD1 (6 bases). TRBV23-1 is identified as an open reading frame with a role that is uncertain. The CDR3 runs to 15 residues. Deletions cut 0 bases from V and 4 bases from J, with 12 bases between. The CDR3 protein is CASSQSRGGAYGYTF. The CDR3 DNA reads TGCGCCAGCAGTCAATCGCGAGGGGGTGCCTATGGCTACACCTTC.

This chain joins TRBV4-3 and TRBJ2-1, with D maybe TRBD1 (5 bases). The CDR3 length is 13 residues. The germline gives CDR1 LGHNA, CDR2 YSLEER. Trimming cost V 1 base and J 10 bases, with 11 bases left between them. Written as DNA, the CDR3 is TGCGCCAGCAGCCAAGCCCCCGGACAAGAGCAGTTCTTC. Its protein product is CASSQAPGQEQFF.

V usage is TRBV5-4 and J usage is TRBJ2-7; 8 positions agree with TRBD1. This CDR3 has 15 amino acids. Germline-derived CDR1 and CDR2 are SGHNT and YYREEE (reference sequence). The J segment lost 1 base and the V segment lost 4 bases, leaving 7 bases of the junction unmatched. The CDR3 loop is CASSPTGTGSYEQYF. The DNA of the CDR3 is TGTGCCAGCAGCCCTACCGGGACAGGATCCTACGAGCAGTACTTC.

V and J are TRBV18 and TRBJ2-1, with TRBD2 matching over 7 bases. Losses at the gene ends were 3 bases for V and 8 bases for J; bases not matched to a gene: 7. The CDR3 is 14 amino acids. Germline V CDR1 and CDR2: KGHSH, LQKENI. DNA of the CDR3: TGTGCCAGCTCACCCCCAGGGAGGGCAGATGAGCAGTTCTTC. This sequence encodes CASSPPGRADEQFF.

The count of this clone is one. V and J are TRBV21-1 and TRBJ2-5; the table's TRBD1 call for D was not verified on the DNA. TRBV21-1 is tagged as a pseudogene. CDR3 length: 16 amino acids. DNA for the CDR3: TGTGCCAGCAGCAAAGGCTGGGACAGGGGGGAAGAGACCCAGTACTTC. This sequence encodes CASSKGWDRGEETQYF.

The V gene is TRBV14, the J gene TRBJ2-7; D ambiguous. V lost 1 base and J 6 bases, leaving 7 bases between the germline ends. The CDR3 totals 12 residues. CDR1 SGHDN and CDR2 FVKESK come from the germline V gene. CDR3 DNA sequence: TGTGCCAGCAGCCAAGGAATGGCCGAGCAGTACTTC. Its protein product is CASSQGMAEQYF.

The chain combines TRBV4-1 with TRBJ1-4, with D perhaps TRBD1 (6 bases). Germline V gene lookup returns CDR1 MGHRA and CDR2 YSYEKL. V shed 1 base and J shed 6 bases, with 9 bases lying between them. The CDR3 is 14 residues long. CDR3 in amino acids: CASSQVPGDEKLFF. The DNA for the CDR3 is TGCGCCAGCAGCCAAGTCCCAGGGGATGAAAAACTGTTTTTT.